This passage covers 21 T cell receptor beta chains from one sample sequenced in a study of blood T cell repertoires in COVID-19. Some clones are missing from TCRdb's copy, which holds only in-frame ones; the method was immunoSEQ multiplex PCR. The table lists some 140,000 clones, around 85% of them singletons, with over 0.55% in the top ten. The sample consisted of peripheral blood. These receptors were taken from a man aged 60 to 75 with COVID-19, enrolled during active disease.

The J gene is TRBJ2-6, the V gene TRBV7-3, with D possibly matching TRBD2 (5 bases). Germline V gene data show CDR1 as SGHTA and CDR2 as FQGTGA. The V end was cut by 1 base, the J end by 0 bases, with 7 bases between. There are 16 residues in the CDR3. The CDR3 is CASSLKGSSGANVLTF. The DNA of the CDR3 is TGTGCCAGCAGCTTAAAAGGGAGCTCTGGGGCCAACGTCCTGACTTTC. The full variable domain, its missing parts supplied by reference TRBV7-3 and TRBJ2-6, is GAGVSQTPSNKVTEKGKYVELRCDPISGHTALYWYRQSLGQGPEFLIYFQGTGAADDSGLPNDRFFAVRPEGSVSTLKIQRTERGDSAVYLCASSLKGSSGANVLTFGAGSRLTVL.

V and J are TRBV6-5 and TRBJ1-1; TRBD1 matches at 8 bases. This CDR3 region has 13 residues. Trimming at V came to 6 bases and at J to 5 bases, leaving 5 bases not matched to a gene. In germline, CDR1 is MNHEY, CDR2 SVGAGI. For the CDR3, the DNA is TGTGCCAGCAGAAAAACAGGGGGAACTGAAGCTTTCTTT. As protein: CASRKTGGTEAFF.

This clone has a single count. The CDR3 nucleotides read TGTGCCACCAGCAGAGGACAGGGGAACACTGAAGCTTTCTTT. This sequence encodes CATSRGQGNTEAFF. The chain combines TRBV15 with TRBJ1-1; TRBD1 matches 7 bases. After removal of 1 base from V and 1 base from J, the junction contained 0 bases not matched to a gene. This CDR3 is 14 amino acids long. The germline V gene encodes CDR1 LNHNV and CDR2 YYDKDF (reference sequence).

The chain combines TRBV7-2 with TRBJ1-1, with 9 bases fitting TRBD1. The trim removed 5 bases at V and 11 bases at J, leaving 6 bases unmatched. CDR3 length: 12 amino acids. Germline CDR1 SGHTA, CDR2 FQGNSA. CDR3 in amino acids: CASSPHRGPAFF. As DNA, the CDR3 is TGTGCCAGCAGCCCACACAGGGGGCCGGCTTTCTTT.

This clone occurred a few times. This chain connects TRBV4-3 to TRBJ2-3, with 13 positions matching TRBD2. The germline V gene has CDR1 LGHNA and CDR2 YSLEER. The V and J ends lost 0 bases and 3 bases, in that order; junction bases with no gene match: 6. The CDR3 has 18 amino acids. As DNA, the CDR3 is TGCGCCAGCAGCCAAGATCTTGGACTAGCGGGAGTAACAGATACGCAGTATTTT. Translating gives CASSQDLGLAGVTDTQYF.

The CDR3 is CASSAPQTGRGSGYTF. As DNA, the CDR3 is TGTGCCAGCAGCGCTCCCCAGACAGGGCGTGGGAGCGGCTACACCTTC. This chain uses TRBV9 with TRBJ1-2; 7 bases match TRBD1. The CDR3 runs to 16 residues. Germline CDR1 reads SGDLS; CDR2 reads YYNGEE. J lost 8 bases, V lost 3 bases, and 16 bases had no gene match.

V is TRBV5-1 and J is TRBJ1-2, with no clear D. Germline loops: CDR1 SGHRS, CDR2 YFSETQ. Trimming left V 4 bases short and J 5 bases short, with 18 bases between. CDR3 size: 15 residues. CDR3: CASSPTDGRIYGYTF. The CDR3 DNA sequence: TGCGCCAGCAGCCCCACGGACGGGAGAATTTATGGCTACACCTTC.

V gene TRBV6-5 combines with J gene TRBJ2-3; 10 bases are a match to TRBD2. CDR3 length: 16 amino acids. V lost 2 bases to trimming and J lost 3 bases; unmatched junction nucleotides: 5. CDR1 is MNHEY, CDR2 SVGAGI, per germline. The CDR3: CASSYLAGVHTDTQYF. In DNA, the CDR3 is TGTGCCAGCAGTTACCTAGCGGGGGTGCATACAGATACGCAGTATTTT.

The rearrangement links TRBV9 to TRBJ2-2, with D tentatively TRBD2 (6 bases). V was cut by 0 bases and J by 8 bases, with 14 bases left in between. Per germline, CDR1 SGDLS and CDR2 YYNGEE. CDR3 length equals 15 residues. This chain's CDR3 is CASSVGGGSGGELFF. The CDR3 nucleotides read TGTGCCAGCAGCGTAGGAGGAGGGAGTGGTGGGGAGCTGTTTTTT.

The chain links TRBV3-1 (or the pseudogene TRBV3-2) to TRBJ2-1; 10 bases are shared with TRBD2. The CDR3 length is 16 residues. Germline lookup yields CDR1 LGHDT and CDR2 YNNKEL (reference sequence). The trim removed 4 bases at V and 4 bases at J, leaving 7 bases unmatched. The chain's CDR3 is CASSPLSGGPYNEQFF. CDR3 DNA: TGTGCCAGCAGCCCCCTTAGCGGGGGGCCGTACAATGAGCAGTTCTTC.

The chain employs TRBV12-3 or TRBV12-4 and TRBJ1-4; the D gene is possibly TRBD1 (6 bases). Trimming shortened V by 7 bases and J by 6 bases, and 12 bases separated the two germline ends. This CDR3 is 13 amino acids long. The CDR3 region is CASNDRLHEKLFF. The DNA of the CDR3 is TGTGCCAGCAACGACAGGCTCCATGAAAAACTGTTTTTT.

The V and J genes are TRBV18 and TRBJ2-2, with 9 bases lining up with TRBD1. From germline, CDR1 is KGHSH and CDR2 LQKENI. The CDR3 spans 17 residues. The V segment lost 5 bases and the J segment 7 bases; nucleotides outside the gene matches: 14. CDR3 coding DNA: TGTGCCAGCTCAAACGAACAGGGGGCTAGCCTGATCGGGGAGCTGTTTTTT. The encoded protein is CASSNEQGASLIGELFF.

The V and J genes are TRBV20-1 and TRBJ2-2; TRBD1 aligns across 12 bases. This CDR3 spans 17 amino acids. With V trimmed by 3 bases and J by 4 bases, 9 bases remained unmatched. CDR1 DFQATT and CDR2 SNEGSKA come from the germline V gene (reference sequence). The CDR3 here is CSASMGQGARSTGELFF. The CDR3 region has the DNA TGCAGTGCTAGTATGGGACAGGGGGCGCGTAGCACCGGGGAGCTGTTTTTT.

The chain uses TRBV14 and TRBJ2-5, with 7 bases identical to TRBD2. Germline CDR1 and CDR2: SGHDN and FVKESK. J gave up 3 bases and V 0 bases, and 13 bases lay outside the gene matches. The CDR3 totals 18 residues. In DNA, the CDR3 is TGTGCCAGCAGCCAAGATATTCAGGGAGGGATGGTAAAAGAGACCCAGTACTTC. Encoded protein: CASSQDIQGGMVKETQYF. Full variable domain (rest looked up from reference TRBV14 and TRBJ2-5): EAGVTQFPSHSVIEKGQTVTLRCDPISGHDNLYWYRRVMGKEIKFLLHFVKESKQDESGMPNNRFLAERTGGTYSTLKVQPAELEDSGVYFCASSQDIQGGMVKETQYFGPGTRLLVL.

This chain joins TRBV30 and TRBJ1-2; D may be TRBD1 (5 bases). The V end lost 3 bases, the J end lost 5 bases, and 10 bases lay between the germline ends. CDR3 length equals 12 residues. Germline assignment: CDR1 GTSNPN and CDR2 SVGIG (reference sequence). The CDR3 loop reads CAWREQAYGYTF. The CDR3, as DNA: TGTGCCTGGAGGGAACAGGCGTATGGCTACACCTTC.

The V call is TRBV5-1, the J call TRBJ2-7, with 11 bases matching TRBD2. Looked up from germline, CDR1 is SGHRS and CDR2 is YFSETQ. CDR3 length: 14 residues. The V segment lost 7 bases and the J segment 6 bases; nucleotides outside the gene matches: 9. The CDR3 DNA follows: TGCGCCAGCCGACCTACGGGGACTAGCGGCGAGCAGTACTTC. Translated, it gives CASRPTGTSGEQYF.

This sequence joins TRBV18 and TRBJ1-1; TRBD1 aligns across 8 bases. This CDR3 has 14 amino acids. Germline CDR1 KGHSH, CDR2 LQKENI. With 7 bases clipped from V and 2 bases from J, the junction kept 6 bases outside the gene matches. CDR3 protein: CASFTGTGNTEAFF. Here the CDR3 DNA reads TGTGCCAGCTTTACCGGGACAGGTAACACTGAAGCTTTCTTT.

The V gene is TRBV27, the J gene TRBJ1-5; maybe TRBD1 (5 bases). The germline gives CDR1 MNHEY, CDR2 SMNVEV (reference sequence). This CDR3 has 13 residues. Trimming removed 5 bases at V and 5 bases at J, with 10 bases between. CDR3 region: CASSLREDQPQHF. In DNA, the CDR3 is TGTGCCAGCAGTCTCAGGGAGGATCAGCCCCAGCATTTT.

In DNA form, the CDR3 reads TGTGCCAGCAGCTTAGCGGGAGTCCCCAATGAGCAGTTCTTC. Amino acids: CASSLAGVPNEQFF. The rearrangement uses TRBV7-3 and TRBJ2-1; 7 nucleotides match TRBD2. The CDR3 spans 14 residues. Germline-derived CDR1 and CDR2 are SGHTA and FQGTGA. V was clipped by 2 bases and J by 6 bases; unmatched bases: 4.

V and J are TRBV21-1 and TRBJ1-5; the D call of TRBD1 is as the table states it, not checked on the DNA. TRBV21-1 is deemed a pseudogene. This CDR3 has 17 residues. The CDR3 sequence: CASSKPRGQGKNQPQHF. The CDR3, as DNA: TGTGCCAGCAGCAAACCCCGGGGACAGGGGAAAAATCAGCCCCAGCATTTT.

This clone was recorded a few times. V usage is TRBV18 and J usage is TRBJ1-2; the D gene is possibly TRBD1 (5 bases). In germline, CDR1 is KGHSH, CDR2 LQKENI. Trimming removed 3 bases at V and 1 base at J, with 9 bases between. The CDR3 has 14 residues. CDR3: CASSPGGNNYGYTF. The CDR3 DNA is TGTGCCAGCTCACCGGGGGGAAATAACTATGGCTACACCTTC.